This TCR beta chain was found in a study of T cell repertoires in cytomegalovirus infection. The J segment lost 1 base and the V segment lost 5 bases, leaving 6 bases of the junction unmatched. From germline, CDR1 is SEHNR and CDR2 FQNEAQ (reference sequence). CDR3 size: 15 residues. Via MiXCR, TCRdb re-called the reads, giving one row per CDR3 protein. This sample yields around 290,000 distinct CDR3 sequences, of which about 25% are seen a single time; approximately 15% belongs to the top ten. The J gene is TRBJ1-2, the V gene TRBV7-9; 8 bases agree with TRBD1. The TCR sequence derives from a human donor in good health (CMV status not recorded). Some clones in this sample may be carry-over from other donors' samples. Sequencing input: PBMCs. This CDR3 is CASSPSGQDNYGYTF. CDR3 nucleotide sequence: TGTGCCAGCAGCCCCTCGGGACAGGATAACTATGGCTACACCTTC.